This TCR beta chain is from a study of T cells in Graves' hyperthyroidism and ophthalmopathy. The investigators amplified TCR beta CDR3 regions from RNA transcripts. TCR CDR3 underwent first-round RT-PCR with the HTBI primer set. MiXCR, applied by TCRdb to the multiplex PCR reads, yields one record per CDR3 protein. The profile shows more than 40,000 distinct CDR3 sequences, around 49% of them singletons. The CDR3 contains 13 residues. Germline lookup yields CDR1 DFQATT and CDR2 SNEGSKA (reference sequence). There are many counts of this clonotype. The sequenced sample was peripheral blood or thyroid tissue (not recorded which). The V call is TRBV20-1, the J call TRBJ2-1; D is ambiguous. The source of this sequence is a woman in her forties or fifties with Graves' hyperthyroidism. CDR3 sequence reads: CRSLFGFYNEQFF. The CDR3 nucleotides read TGCAGGAGCCTTTTCGGTTTTTACAATGAGCAGTTCTTC.